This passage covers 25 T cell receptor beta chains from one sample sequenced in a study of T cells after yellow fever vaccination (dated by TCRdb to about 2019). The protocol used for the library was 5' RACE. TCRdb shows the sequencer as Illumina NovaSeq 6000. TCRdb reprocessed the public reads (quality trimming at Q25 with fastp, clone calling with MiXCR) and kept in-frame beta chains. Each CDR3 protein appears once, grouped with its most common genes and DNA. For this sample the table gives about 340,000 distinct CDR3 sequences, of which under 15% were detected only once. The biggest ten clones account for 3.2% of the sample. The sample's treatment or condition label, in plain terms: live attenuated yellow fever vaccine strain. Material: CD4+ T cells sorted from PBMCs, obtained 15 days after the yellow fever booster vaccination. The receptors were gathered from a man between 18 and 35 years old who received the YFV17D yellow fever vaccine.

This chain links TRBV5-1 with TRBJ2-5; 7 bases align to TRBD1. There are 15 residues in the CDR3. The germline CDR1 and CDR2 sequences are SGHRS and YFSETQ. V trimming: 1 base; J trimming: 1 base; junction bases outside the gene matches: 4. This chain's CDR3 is CASSLSPGGQETQYF. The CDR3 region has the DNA TGCGCCAGCAGCTTGTCACCAGGGGGCCAAGAGACCCAGTACTTC.

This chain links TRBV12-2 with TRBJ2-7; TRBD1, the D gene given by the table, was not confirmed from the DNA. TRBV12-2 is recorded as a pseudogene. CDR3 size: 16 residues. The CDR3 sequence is CASRPFFGTGKHEQYF. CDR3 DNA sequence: TGTGCAAGTCGCCCATTCTTCGGGACAGGGAAACACGAGCAGTACTTC.

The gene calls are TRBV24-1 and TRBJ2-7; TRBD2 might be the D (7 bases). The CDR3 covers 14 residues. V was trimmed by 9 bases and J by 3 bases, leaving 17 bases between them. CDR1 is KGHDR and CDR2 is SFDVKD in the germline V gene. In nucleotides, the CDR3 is TGTGCCACCGGTGGGGGGGCGCAGAACTACGAGCAGTACTTC. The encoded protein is CATGGGAQNYEQYF.

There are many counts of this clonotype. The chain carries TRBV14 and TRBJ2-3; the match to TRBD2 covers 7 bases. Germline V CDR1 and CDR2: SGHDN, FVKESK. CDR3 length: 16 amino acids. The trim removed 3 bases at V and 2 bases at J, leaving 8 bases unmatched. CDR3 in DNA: TGTGCCAGCAGCCATCCCGGGACTAACCCCACAGATACGCAGTATTTT. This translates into CASSHPGTNPTDTQYF.

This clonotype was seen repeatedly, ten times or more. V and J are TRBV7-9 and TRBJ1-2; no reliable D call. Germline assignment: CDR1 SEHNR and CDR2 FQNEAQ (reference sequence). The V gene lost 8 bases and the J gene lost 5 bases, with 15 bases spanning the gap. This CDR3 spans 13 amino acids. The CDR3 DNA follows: TGTGCCAGCCACTCGAGGGCGACTTATGGCTACACCTTC. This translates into CASHSRATYGYTF. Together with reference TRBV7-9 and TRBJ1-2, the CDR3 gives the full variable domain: DTGVSQNPRHKITKRGQNVTFRCDPISEHNRLYWYRQTLGQGPEFLTYFQNEAQLEKSRLLSDRFSAERPKGSFSTLEIQRTEQGDSAMYLCASHSRATYGYTFGSGTRLTVV.

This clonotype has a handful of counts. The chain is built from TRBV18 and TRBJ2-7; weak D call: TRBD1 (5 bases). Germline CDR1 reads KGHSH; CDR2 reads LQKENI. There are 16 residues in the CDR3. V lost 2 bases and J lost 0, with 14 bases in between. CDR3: CASSPRVQGISYEQYF. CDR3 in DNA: TGTGCCAGCTCACCAAGGGTTCAGGGCATCTCCTACGAGCAGTACTTC.

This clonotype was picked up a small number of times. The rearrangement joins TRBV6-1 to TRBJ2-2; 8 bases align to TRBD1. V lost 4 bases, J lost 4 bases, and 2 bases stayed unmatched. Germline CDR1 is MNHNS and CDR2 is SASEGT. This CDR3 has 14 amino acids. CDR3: CASSVDRATGELFF. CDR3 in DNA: TGTGCCAGCAGTGTGGACAGGGCCACCGGGGAGCTGTTTTTT.

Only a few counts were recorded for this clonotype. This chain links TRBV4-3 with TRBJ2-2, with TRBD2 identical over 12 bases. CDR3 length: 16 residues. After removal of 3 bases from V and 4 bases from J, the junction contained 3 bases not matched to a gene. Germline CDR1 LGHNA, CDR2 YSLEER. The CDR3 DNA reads TGCGCCAGCAGCCACGGACTAGCGGGATTCACCGGGGAGCTGTTTTTT. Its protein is CASSHGLAGFTGELFF.

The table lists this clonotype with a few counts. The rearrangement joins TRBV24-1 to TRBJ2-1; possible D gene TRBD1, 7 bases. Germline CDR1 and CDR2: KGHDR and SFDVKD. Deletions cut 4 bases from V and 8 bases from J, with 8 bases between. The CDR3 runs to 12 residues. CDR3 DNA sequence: TGTGCCACCAGTGACAGGGGGGATGAGCAGTTCTTC. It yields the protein CATSDRGDEQFF.

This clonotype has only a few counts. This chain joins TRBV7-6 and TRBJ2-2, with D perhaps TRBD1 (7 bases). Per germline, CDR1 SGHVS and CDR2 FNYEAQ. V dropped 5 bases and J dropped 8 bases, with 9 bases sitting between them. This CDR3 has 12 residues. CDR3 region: CASSAGQGELFF. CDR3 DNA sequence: TGTGCCAGCAGCGCGGGACAGGGGGAGCTGTTTTTT. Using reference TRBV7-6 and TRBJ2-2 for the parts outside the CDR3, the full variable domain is GAGVSQSPRYKVTKRGQDVALRCDPISGHVSLYWYRQALGQGPEFLTYFNYEAQQDKSGLPNDRFSAERPEGSISTLTIQRTEQRDSAMYRCASSAGQGELFFGEGSRLTVL.

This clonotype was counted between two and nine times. The CDR3 DNA reads as TGCGCCAGCAGCTTTACAGGGGACGGCTACACCTTC. This sequence encodes CASSFTGDGYTF. The chain has TRBV5-1 and TRBJ1-2, with 7 bases fitting TRBD1. Germline V gene lookup returns CDR1 SGHRS and CDR2 YFSETQ. The length of the CDR3 is 12 residues. J gave up 8 bases and V 2 bases, and 3 bases lay outside the gene matches.

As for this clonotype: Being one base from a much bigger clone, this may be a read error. The CDR3 coding sequence is TGCAGTGCTAGAGATAGCGCTACCCACGAGACCCAGTACTTC. Translating it yields CSARDSATHETQYF. The chain joins TRBV20-1 to TRBJ2-5, with a weak D call TRBD2 (5 bases). V lost 0 bases and J 5 bases, leaving 13 bases between the germline ends. There are 14 residues in the CDR3. Germline lookup yields CDR1 DFQATT and CDR2 SNEGSKA (reference sequence).

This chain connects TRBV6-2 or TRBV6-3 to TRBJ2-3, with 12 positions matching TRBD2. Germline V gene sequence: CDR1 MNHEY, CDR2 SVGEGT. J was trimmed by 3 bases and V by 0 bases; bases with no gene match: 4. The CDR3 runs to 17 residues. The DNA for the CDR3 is TGTGCCAGCAGTTACTCTCTGACTAGCGGGGGAACAGATACGCAGTATTTT. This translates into CASSYSLTSGGTDTQYF.

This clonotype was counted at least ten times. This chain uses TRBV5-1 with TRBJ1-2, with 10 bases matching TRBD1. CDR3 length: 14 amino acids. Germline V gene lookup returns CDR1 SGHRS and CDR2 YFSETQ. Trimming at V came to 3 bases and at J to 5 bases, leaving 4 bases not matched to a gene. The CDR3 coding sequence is TGCGCCAGCAGCTACGAGGGACAGGGGTATGGCTACACCTTC. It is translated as CASSYEGQGYGYTF.

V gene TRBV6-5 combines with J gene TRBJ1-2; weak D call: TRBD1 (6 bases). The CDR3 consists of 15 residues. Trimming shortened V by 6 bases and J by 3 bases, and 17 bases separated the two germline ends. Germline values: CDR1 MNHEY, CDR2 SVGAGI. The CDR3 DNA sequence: TGTGCCAGCAGGCCCGTGGGGGGCTACGACTATGGCTACACCTTC. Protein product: CASRPVGGYDYGYTF.

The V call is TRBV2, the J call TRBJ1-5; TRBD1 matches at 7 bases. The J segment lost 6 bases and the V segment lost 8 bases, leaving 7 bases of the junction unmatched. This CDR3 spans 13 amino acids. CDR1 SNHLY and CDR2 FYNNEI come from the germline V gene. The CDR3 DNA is TGTGCCAGCGCAGACAGGGAGGTTCAGCCCCAGCATTTT. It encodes CASADREVQPQHF. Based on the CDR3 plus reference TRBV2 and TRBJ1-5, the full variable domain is EPEVTQTPSHQVTQMGQEVILRCVPISNHLYFYWYRQILGQKVEFLVSFYNNEISEKSEIFDDQFSVERPDGSNFTLKIRSTKLEDSAMYFCASADREVQPQHFGDGTRLSIL.

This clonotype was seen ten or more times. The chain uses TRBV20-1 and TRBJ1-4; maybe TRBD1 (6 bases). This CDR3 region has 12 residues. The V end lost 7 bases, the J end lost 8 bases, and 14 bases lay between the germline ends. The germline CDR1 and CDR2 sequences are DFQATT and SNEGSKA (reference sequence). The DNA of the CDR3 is TGCAGTGGCCGGGGGGGCACGGAAAAACTGTTTTTT. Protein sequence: CSGRGGTEKLFF.

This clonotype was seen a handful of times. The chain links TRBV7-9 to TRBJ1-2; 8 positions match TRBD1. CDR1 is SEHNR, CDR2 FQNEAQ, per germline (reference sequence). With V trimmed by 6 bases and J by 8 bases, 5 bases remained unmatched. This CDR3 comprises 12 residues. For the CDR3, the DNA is TGTGCCAGCAGGGACAGGGTTGAGGGCTACACCTTC. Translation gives CASRDRVEGYTF.

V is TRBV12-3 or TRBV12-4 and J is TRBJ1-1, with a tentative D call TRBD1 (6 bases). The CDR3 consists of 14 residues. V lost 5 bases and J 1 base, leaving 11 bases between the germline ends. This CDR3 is CASSNPGQNTEAFF. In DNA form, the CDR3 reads TGTGCCAGCAGTAACCCGGGACAGAACACTGAAGCTTTCTTT.

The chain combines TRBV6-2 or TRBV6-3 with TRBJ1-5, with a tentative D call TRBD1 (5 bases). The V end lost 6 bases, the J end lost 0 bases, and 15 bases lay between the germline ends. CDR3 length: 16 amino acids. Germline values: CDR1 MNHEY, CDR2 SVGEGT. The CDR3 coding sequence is TGTGCCAGCAGGAACCGACGGGACTTTAGCAATCAGCCCCAGCATTTT. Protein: CASRNRRDFSNQPQHF.

The CDR3 loop reads CASSLPTAGVTEAFF. As DNA, the CDR3 is TGTGCCAGCAGTTTACCAACGGCAGGGGTTACTGAAGCTTTCTTT. V usage is TRBV12-3 or TRBV12-4 and J usage is TRBJ1-1; D might be TRBD1 (6 bases). V shed 2 bases and J shed 5 bases, with 15 bases lying between them. The CDR3 covers 15 residues.

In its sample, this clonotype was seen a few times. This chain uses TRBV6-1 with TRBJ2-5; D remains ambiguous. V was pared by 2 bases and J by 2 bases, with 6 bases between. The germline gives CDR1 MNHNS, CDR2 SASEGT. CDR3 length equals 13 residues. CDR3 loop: CASSEWGQETQYF. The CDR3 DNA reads TGTGCCAGCAGTGAATGGGGACAAGAGACCCAGTACTTC.

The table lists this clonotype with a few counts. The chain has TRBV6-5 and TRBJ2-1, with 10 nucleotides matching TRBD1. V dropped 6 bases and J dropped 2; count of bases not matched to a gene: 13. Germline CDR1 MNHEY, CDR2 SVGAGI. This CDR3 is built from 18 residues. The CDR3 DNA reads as TGTGCCAGCAGCCCGACAGGGGGCACAGCGGGGGCCTACAATGAGCAGTTCTTC. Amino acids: CASSPTGGTAGAYNEQFF.

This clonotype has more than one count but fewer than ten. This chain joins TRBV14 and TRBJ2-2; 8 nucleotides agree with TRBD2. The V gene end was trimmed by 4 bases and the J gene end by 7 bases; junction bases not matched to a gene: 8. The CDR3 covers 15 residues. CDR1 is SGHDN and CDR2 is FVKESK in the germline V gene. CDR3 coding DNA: TGTGCCAGCAGCCTCGAACCGGGAGGGCACGGGGAGCTGTTTTTT. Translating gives CASSLEPGGHGELFF.

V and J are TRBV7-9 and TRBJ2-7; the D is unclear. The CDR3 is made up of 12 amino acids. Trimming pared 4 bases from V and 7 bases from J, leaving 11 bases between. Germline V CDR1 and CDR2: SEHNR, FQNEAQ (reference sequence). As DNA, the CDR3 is TGTGCCAGCAGCTCATTGGGAAAAGAGCAGTACTTC. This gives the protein CASSSLGKEQYF.